Listed below are T cell receptor beta chains from one sample, sequenced in a study of T cells after yellow fever vaccination. TCRdb ran MiXCR on the 5' RACE reads and lists one entry per CDR3 protein. The sample shows approximately 550,000 distinct CDR3 sequences, roughly 19% of them seen only once. The source material was PBMCs, sampled 15 days after the yellow fever booster vaccination. The receptors originated from a man aged 25-45 years who received the YFV17D yellow fever vaccine. Each CDR3 is given with its conserved first and last residue.

V,J,CDR3
TRBV6-5,TRBJ1-1,CASSRDRGEAFF
TRBV2,TRBJ2-7,CATAIEGLVHEQYF
TRBV12-3/TRBV12-4,TRBJ2-7,CASSPTPRSSYEQYF
TRBV15,TRBJ1-5,CATRDGGASNQPQHF
TRBV12-3/TRBV12-4,TRBJ1-4,CASSGAARNEKLFF
TRBV12-3/TRBV12-4,TRBJ2-1,CASSVATARPNEQFF
TRBV20-1,TRBJ2-3,CSAPGTRSTDTQYF
TRBV9,TRBJ2-7,CASSPGGDSYEQYF
TRBV19,TRBJ2-7,CASSPARGYEQYF
TRBV27,TRBJ2-2,CASTSGREWAGELFF
TRBV10-3,TRBJ2-5,CAISSAEGDRVQETQYF
TRBV29-1,TRBJ2-1,CSVEVRTGPPLQFF
TRBV9,TRBJ2-4,CATSVTGQKGNIQYF
TRBV6-2/TRBV6-3,TRBJ1-2,CASRPGTTYGYTF
TRBV28,TRBJ2-2,CASSLSFRTGVTPGELFF
TRBV3-1,TRBJ2-5,CASSPGLSGIETQYF
TRBV6-1,TRBJ1-3,CASKGGYVSGNTIYF
TRBV20-1,TRBJ2-1,CSARKLVGGDYNEQFF
TRBV30,TRBJ2-7,CAWSTTGTGQYF
TRBV19,TRBJ1-5,CASSDSARPQHF
TRBV7-9,TRBJ2-7,CASSAPREVEQYF
TRBV7-3,TRBJ2-2,CASSLAPPSGRAVTGELFF
TRBV30,TRBJ1-3,CAWTTQAGNTIYF
TRBV4-1,TRBJ2-2,CASSPQHTGELFF
TRBV15,TRBJ2-1,CATSSDYNEQFF
TRBV4-2,TRBJ1-6,CASSQDYVRSNYNSPLHF
TRBV19,TRBJ1-5,CASSIRTGFGSQHF
TRBV4-3,TRBJ2-1,CASSQGTGVVNEQFF
TRBV5-4,TRBJ2-3,CASSNGGSTIDTQYF
TRBV6-1,TRBJ2-5,CASRAPTWSETQYF
TRBV9,TRBJ2-7,CASSASSLDYEQYF
TRBV24-1,TRBJ2-5,CATSDRDRGGQETQYF
TRBV6-2/TRBV6-3,TRBJ2-3,CASSYNPSGSEVNTQYF
TRBV7-2,TRBJ1-2,CASSLLGSVDGYTF
TRBV7-2,TRBJ2-2,CASSLTSGRALGELFF
TRBV20-1,TRBJ2-7,CSASPLSYEQYF
TRBV12-3/TRBV12-4,TRBJ2-5,CASSPPWGLQETQYF
TRBV4-2,TRBJ1-4,CASSPDRATNEKLFF
TRBV5-1,TRBJ2-5,CASSLTASGRETQYF
TRBV7-2,TRBJ1-1,CASSINRGLNTEAFF
TRBV7-8,TRBJ2-3,CASSPRRDSPTDTQYF
TRBV19,TRBJ2-7,CASSIGQDWMYEQYF
TRBV27,TRBJ2-7,CASSSAGYSYEQYF
TRBV6-5,TRBJ2-1,CASSYSGQGAFF
TRBV3-1,TRBJ2-3,CASSQDRRLAGEDGTDTQYF
TRBV20-1,TRBJ2-6,CSARDDSGANVLTF